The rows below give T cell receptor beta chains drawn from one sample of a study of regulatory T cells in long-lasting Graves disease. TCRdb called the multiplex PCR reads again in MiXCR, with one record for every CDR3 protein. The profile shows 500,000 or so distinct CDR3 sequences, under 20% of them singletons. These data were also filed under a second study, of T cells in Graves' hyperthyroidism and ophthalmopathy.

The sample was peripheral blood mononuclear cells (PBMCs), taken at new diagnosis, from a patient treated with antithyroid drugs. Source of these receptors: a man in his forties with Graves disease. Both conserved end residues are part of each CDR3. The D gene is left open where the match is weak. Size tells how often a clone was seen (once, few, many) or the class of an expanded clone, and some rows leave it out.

CDR3: CASSFSSGYTGELFF
DNA: TGCGCCAGCAGCTTTTCATCAGGGTACACCGGGGAGCTGTTTTTT
length: 15
V: TRBV5-1
J: TRBJ2-2
size: many
D: -

CDR3: CSATSDRGFEQYF
DNA: TGCAGTGCTACCTCGGACAGGGGCTTCGAGCAGTACTTC
length: 13
V: TRBV20-1
J: TRBJ2-7
size: few
D: TRBD1

CDR3: CSIRGGFGTEAFF
DNA: TGCAGTATAAGGGGGGGTTTCGGAACTGAAGCTTTCTTT
length: 13
V: TRBV20-1
J: TRBJ1-1
size: few
D: -

CDR3: CAWRGQGGEQYF
DNA: TGTGCCTGGAGGGGCCAGGGAGGCGAGCAGTACTTC
length: 12
V: TRBV30
J: TRBJ2-7
size: many
D: -

CDR3: CASIAFGTNTEAFF
DNA: TGTGCCAGCATCGCCTTTGGAACGAACACTGAAGCTTTCTTT
length: 14
V: TRBV6-1
J: TRBJ1-1
size: many
D: -

CDR3: CASSLLPGETQYF
DNA: TGTGCCAGCAGCTTACTCCCGGGAGAGACCCAGTACTTC
length: 13
V: TRBV7-3
J: TRBJ2-5
size: -
D: -

CDR3: CASSGQTDQPQHF
DNA: TGTGCCAGCAGTGGACAGACAGATCAGCCCCAGCATTTT
length: 13
V: TRBV2
J: TRBJ1-5
size: many
D: -

CDR3: CSVRDYGELFF
DNA: TGCAGCGTGCGGGATTACGGGGAGCTGTTTTTT
length: 11
V: TRBV29-1
J: TRBJ2-2
size: -
D: -

CDR3: CASSQTSGGFNEQFF
DNA: TGTGCCAGCAGCCAAACTAGCGGGGGCTTCAATGAGCAGTTCTTC
length: 15
V: TRBV7-3
J: TRBJ2-1
size: many
D: TRBD2

CDR3: CASSATQAGVSGNTIYF
DNA: TGTGCCAGCAGTGCGACGCAGGCAGGGGTCTCTGGAAACACCATATATTTT
length: 17
V: TRBV28
J: TRBJ1-3
size: few
D: -

CDR3: CASSSGLAGGRTGELFF
DNA: TGTGCCAGCAGCTCAGGACTAGCGGGAGGGAGGACCGGGGAGCTGTTTTTT
length: 17
V: TRBV11-3
J: TRBJ2-2
size: many
D: TRBD2

CDR3: CASSRGAHYTGELFF
DNA: TGTGCCAGCAGCCGGGGGGCCCACTACACCGGGGAGCTGTTTTTT
length: 15
V: TRBV11-2
J: TRBJ2-2
size: many
D: -

CDR3: CASSLEGTAMDATDTQYF
DNA: TGTGCCAGCAGCTTAGAGGGGACGGCTATGGATGCCACAGATACGCAGTATTTT
length: 18
V: TRBV11-3
J: TRBJ2-3
size: many
D: -

CDR3: CASSPRLAGVWEQFF
DNA: TGTGCCAGCAGCCCTCGACTAGCGGGAGTCTGGGAGCAGTTCTTC
length: 15
V: TRBV7-2
J: TRBJ2-1
size: -
D: TRBD2

CDR3: CASSLTPPGLAGVGAHTQYF
DNA: TGCGCCAGCAGCTTGACCCCCCCGGGACTAGCGGGAGTAGGGGCCCATACGCAGTATTTT
length: 20
V: TRBV5-1
J: TRBJ2-3
size: few
D: TRBD2

CDR3: CASSQGRGREQYF
DNA: TGTGCCAGCAGCCAAGGGCGGGGGCGCGAGCAGTACTTC
length: 13
V: TRBV3-1
J: TRBJ2-7
size: -
D: -

CDR3: CASSRVTGGVGDRQPQHF
DNA: TGTGCCAGCAGCCGGGTCACAGGGGGGGTGGGGGACCGGCAGCCCCAGCATTTT
length: 18
V: TRBV6-1
J: TRBJ1-5
size: few
D: TRBD1

CDR3: CSARDGGTEKLFF
DNA: TGCAGTGCTAGGGACGGGGGGACTGAAAAACTGTTTTTT
length: 13
V: TRBV20-1
J: TRBJ1-4
size: many
D: -

CDR3: CASSLGGSQYF
DNA: TGTGCCAGCAGCTTGGGCGGCTCGCAGTATTTT
length: 11
V: TRBV6-2/TRBV6-3
J: TRBJ2-3
size: many
D: -

CDR3: CASSLGTYNEQFF
DNA: TGCGCCAGCAGCTTGGGTACCTACAATGAGCAGTTCTTC
length: 13
V: TRBV5-1
J: TRBJ2-1
size: many
D: -

CDR3: CASSVHGSGNTGELFF
DNA: TGTGCCAGCAGCGTCCACGGGAGCGGGAACACCGGGGAGCTGTTTTTT
length: 16
V: TRBV9
J: TRBJ2-2
size: -
D: -

CDR3: CAGSRAYNEQFF
DNA: TGTGCCGGCAGTCGGGCCTACAATGAGCAGTTCTTC
length: 12
V: TRBV6-2/TRBV6-3
J: TRBJ2-1
size: -
D: -

CDR3: CASSLGRSYGYTF
DNA: TGTGCCAGCAGTCTCGGGCGGAGCTATGGCTACACCTTC
length: 13
V: TRBV6-1
J: TRBJ1-2
size: many
D: -

CDR3: CSARLAGANEQFF
DNA: TGCAGTGCTAGACTAGCGGGAGCTAATGAGCAGTTCTTC
length: 13
V: TRBV20-1
J: TRBJ2-1
size: few
D: TRBD2

CDR3: CASSPPLRREQYF
DNA: TGTGCCAGCAGTCCTCCGCTGCGGCGCGAGCAGTACTTC
length: 13
V: TRBV12-3/TRBV12-4
J: TRBJ2-7
size: many
D: -